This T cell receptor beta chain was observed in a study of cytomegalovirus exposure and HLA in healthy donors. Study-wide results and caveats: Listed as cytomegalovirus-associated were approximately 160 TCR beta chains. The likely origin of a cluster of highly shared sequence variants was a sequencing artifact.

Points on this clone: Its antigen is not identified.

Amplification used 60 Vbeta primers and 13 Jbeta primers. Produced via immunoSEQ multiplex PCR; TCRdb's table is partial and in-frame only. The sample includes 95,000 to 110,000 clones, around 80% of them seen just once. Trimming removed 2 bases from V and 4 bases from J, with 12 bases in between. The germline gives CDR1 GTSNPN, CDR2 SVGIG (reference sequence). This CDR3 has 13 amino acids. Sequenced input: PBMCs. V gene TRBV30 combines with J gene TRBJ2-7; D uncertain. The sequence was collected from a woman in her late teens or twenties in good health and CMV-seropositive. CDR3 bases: TGTGCCTGGAGTTCAGGATCTCGGTACGAGCAGTACTTC. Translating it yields CAWSSGSRYEQYF.